This T cell receptor beta chain was retrieved from a study of blood T cell repertoires in COVID-19. Study information: The origin of the acute and convalescent COVID-19 samples was the United States, Italy and Spain. From T cells, B-cell-depleted T cells, or PBMCs came the material, which was cDNA or gDNA.

Using immunoSEQ multiplex PCR, the repertoire was profiled, and TCRdb retains in-frame clones only, with some absent. The data show tens of thousands of clones, with 80% to 90% seen just once and around 3.5% held by the top ten. Germline CDR1 SGHTA, CDR2 FQGTGA. V lost 5 bases, J lost 2 bases, and 12 bases lay in between. CDR3 length equals 14 residues. The sequence derives from a human donor in a cohort sampled during active COVID-19. Material for sequencing was peripheral blood. This chain links TRBV7-3 with TRBJ1-1; D unresolved. In DNA, the CDR3 is TGTGCCAGCAGCCTCCTGGGGAGAAACACTGAAGCTTTCTTT. Protein: CASSLLGRNTEAFF.